These 23 T cell receptor beta chains came from one sample sequenced in a study of cytomegalovirus exposure and HLA in healthy donors. PCR amplification relied on 60 Vbeta primers (plus 13 Jbeta primers). Clones were sequenced by immunoSEQ multiplex PCR, and TCRdb holds only the in-frame ones, with some missing. The table shows approximately 190,000 clones, with over 70% occurring only once. The sequenced material came from PBMCs. The receptors come from a man in his forties or fifties in good health and CMV-seropositive.

The chain couples TRBV9 to TRBJ2-5; the match to TRBD1 covers 7 bases. Losses at the gene ends were 4 bases for V and 5 bases for J; bases not matched to a gene: 5. CDR3 length equals 13 residues. Germline loops: CDR1 SGDLS, CDR2 YYNGEE. The CDR3 loop is CASSPRQGETQYF. The CDR3 DNA reads TGTGCCAGCAGCCCCAGACAGGGTGAGACCCAGTACTTC.

The genes are TRBV5-1 and TRBJ2-7; TRBD1 agrees at 9 bases. This CDR3 is built from 15 residues. Germline V gene data show CDR1 as SGHRS and CDR2 as YFSETQ. Trimming cost V 1 base and J 5 bases; bases outside gene matches: 7. CDR3 sequence reads: CASSLPGQGEDEQYF. The CDR3 DNA reads as TGCGCCAGCAGCTTGCCGGGACAGGGAGAGGACGAGCAGTACTTC.

The sample holds one count of this clone. V gene TRBV6-6 combines with J gene TRBJ1-1; the D gene is possibly TRBD1 (5 bases). The V end lost 6 bases, the J end lost 6 bases, and 11 bases lay between the germline ends. Per the germline V gene, CDR1 is MNHNY and CDR2 is SVGAGI (reference sequence). The CDR3 extends over 12 amino acids. DNA of the CDR3: TGTGCCAGCAGCACAGGTTCCCCTGAAGCTTTCTTT. Amino acids: CASSTGSPEAFF.

This chain connects TRBV19 to TRBJ2-1; 10 bases agree with TRBD2. With V trimmed by 5 bases and J by 2 bases, 6 bases remained unmatched. The CDR3 is 16 amino acids. Germline lookup yields CDR1 LNHDA and CDR2 SQIVND (reference sequence). The CDR3 protein is CASSPISGRPYNEQFF. DNA of the CDR3: TGTGCCAGTAGTCCTATTAGCGGGAGGCCCTACAATGAGCAGTTCTTC.

J is TRBJ1-1 and V is TRBV7-8; D gene uncertain. CDR1 and CDR2 from the germline V gene are SGHVS and FQNEAQ. The CDR3 has 11 residues. V shed 5 bases and J shed 11 bases, with 12 bases lying between them. CDR3 amino acids: CASSPREEAFF. DNA for the CDR3: TGTGCCAGCAGCCCTCGCGAGGAGGCTTTCTTT.

The V gene is TRBV6-5, the J gene TRBJ2-1; 7 positions match TRBD1. Trimming at V came to 4 bases and at J to 6 bases, leaving 12 bases not matched to a gene. This CDR3 has 16 amino acids. CDR1 and CDR2 (germline): MNHEY, SVGAGI. The CDR3 DNA reads as TGTGCCAGCAGTTCCAACGAGGGACAGCATTCCAATGAGCAGTTCTTC. Protein product: CASSSNEGQHSNEQFF.

V usage is TRBV27 and J usage is TRBJ1-1, with 7 bases lining up with TRBD1. Trimming at V came to 6 bases and at J to 0 bases, leaving 7 bases not matched to a gene. The CDR3 covers 15 residues. Germline CDR1 and CDR2: MNHEY and SMNVEV (reference sequence). The CDR3: CASSPPRGLNTEAFF. In DNA, the CDR3 is TGTGCCAGCAGCCCCCCAAGGGGGCTGAACACTGAAGCTTTCTTT.

This clone was detected only a few times. The DNA for the CDR3 is TGTGCCAGCAGTAACACTGGAAACACCATATATTTT. Its protein is CASSNTGNTIYF. J is TRBJ1-3 and V is TRBV6-6; D is unresolved. CDR1 and CDR2 (germline): MNHNY, SVGAGI (reference sequence). The V end lost 5 bases, the J end lost 2 bases, and 4 bases lay between the germline ends. There are 12 residues in the CDR3.

The chain has TRBV7-3 and TRBJ2-1; 14 bases are shared with TRBD2. CDR1 and CDR2 from the germline V gene are SGHTA and FQGTGA. With 4 bases clipped from V and 1 base from J, the junction kept 0 bases outside the gene matches. This CDR3 has 16 amino acids. CDR3 nucleotide sequence: TGTGCCAGCAGCTGGACTAGCGGGGGGTCCTACAATGAGCAGTTCTTC. Its translation: CASSWTSGGSYNEQFF.

This clone was recorded a few times. The J gene is TRBJ2-1, the V gene TRBV6-5, with 8 bases fitting TRBD2. From germline, CDR1 is MNHEY and CDR2 SVGAGI. CDR3 size: 11 residues. The ends lost 10 bases at V and 7 bases at J; junction bases unmatched: 3. Written as DNA, the CDR3 is TGTGCCACCTTAGCGGGGAATGAGCAGTTCTTC. This sequence encodes CATLAGNEQFF.

A remark on this clone: Mismatch with germline at one junction end may stem from a read error. The genes are TRBV5-6 and TRBJ2-7; 11 nucleotides match TRBD1. The length of the CDR3 is 15 residues. Per the germline V gene, CDR1 is SGHDT and CDR2 is YYEEEE. In nucleotides, the CDR3 is TGTGCTAGCAGCTTGGGACAGGGGGGAACCTACGAGCAGTACTTC. Protein product: CASSLGQGGTYEQYF.

This chain joins TRBV6-6 and TRBJ1-1, with 7 bases that match TRBD1. CDR3 length: 14 residues. Per the germline V gene, CDR1 is MNHNY and CDR2 is SVGAGI (reference sequence). Trimming at V came to 5 bases and at J to 8 bases, leaving 11 bases not matched to a gene. Written as DNA, the CDR3 is TGTGCCAGCAGTCACCGGGACAGTGCATCCGAAGCTTTCTTT. It specifies CASSHRDSASEAFF.

The genes are TRBV2 and TRBJ1-5, with 9 bases lining up with TRBD1. Germline V gives CDR1 SNHLY, CDR2 FYNNEI. The CDR3 contains 16 residues. J gave up 4 bases and V 6 bases, and 10 bases lay outside the gene matches. CDR3 amino acids: CASSDRTGVGNQPQHF. The CDR3 DNA follows: TGTGCCAGCAGCGACCGGACAGGGGTAGGGAATCAGCCCCAGCATTTT.

Worth noting for this clone: Distinct nucleotide sequences in the sample also encode this CDR3. The V call is TRBV28, the J call TRBJ1-2, with a weak D call TRBD1 (5 bases). In germline, CDR1 is MDHEN, CDR2 SYDVKM. Trimming removed 2 bases at V and 4 bases at J, with 8 bases between. This CDR3 has 13 amino acids. The CDR3 DNA follows: TGTGCCAGCAGTTTAAGAGACAGCTATGGCTACACCTTC. Translated: CASSLRDSYGYTF.

CDR3 nucleotide sequence: TGCGCCAGCAGCGTTACAGGGGCAAGCTCTGGAAACACCATATATTTT. Amino acid sequence: CASSVTGASSGNTIYF. V and J are TRBV5-1 and TRBJ1-3, with TRBD1 matching over 7 bases. The J segment lost 0 bases and the V segment lost 4 bases, leaving 7 bases of the junction unmatched. There are 16 residues in the CDR3. The germline V gene encodes CDR1 SGHRS and CDR2 YFSETQ.

In this sample, this clone turned up a few times. The V call is TRBV5-1, the J call TRBJ1-6; D is unclear. Trimming took off 3 bases at V and 7 bases at J, with 14 bases between the two ends. Germline V gene sequence: CDR1 SGHRS, CDR2 YFSETQ. The CDR3 length is 15 residues. CDR3 DNA sequence: TGCGCCAGCAGCTACCTTGCACAATTCAATTCACCCCTCCACTTT. As protein: CASSYLAQFNSPLHF.

This clone showed up just a few times. The chain employs TRBV5-5 and TRBJ2-2; D gene ambiguous. Trimming stripped 4 bases from V and 4 bases from J, with 5 bases between. The V gene's germline CDR1 is SGHKS and CDR2 YYEKEE (reference sequence). CDR3 length: 12 residues. DNA of the CDR3: TGTGCCAGCAGCCGTTCCACCGGGGAGCTGTTTTTT. Translating gives CASSRSTGELFF.

This rearrangement joins TRBV7-2 to TRBJ1-2; no reliable D call. The germline CDR1 and CDR2 sequences are SGHTA and FQGNSA. The CDR3 sequence is 15 residues long. Trimming pared 3 bases from V and 4 bases from J, leaving 15 bases between. This chain's CDR3 is CASSFGQSRFYGYTF. The CDR3 bases are TGTGCCAGCAGCTTTGGGCAGAGTAGATTCTATGGCTACACCTTC.

In its sample, this clone was seen a few times. The rearrangement uses TRBV7-6 and TRBJ2-3, with 7 bases lining up with TRBD2. Germline assignment: CDR1 SGHVS and CDR2 FNYEAQ. V lost 1 base and J lost 4; bases outside the gene matches: 8. This CDR3 contains 16 residues. CDR3 bases: TGTGCCAGCAGCTTAGTGGGCGGGAGCGGCGCAGATACGCAGTATTTT. It specifies CASSLVGGSGADTQYF.

The V call is TRBV18, the J call TRBJ2-5, with 10 positions matching TRBD2. J gave up 3 bases and V 3 bases, and 7 bases lay outside the gene matches. This CDR3 contains 16 residues. CDR1 KGHSH and CDR2 LQKENI come from the germline V gene. The chain's CDR3 is CASSPRLAGPEETQYF. The DNA of the CDR3 is TGTGCCAGCTCACCCCGACTAGCGGGCCCCGAAGAGACCCAGTACTTC.

The V call is TRBV30, the J call TRBJ2-7, with D perhaps TRBD1 (5 bases). Looked up from germline, CDR1 is GTSNPN and CDR2 is SVGIG (reference sequence). The CDR3 consists of 12 residues. Between the trimmed V and J ends, which lost 1 base and 12 bases, there was a span of 16 bases. The CDR3 region is CAWSADGARGYF. CDR3 coding DNA: TGTGCCTGGAGTGCAGACGGAGCTAGGGGGTACTTC.

The J gene is TRBJ1-5, the V gene TRBV4-3, with D hard to call. The V and J ends lost 0 bases and 4 bases respectively, with 10 bases between them. Looked up from germline, CDR1 is LGHNA and CDR2 is YSLEER. The CDR3 has 15 amino acids. In nucleotides, the CDR3 is TGCGCCAGCAGCCAAGATAGAGGTCGGAATCAGCCCCAGCATTTT. This encodes CASSQDRGRNQPQHF.

The chain carries TRBV4-3 and TRBJ2-7, with TRBD1 matching 9 bases. The CDR3 spans 17 residues. The V gene end was trimmed by 3 bases and the J gene end by 4 bases; junction bases not matched to a gene: 13. Germline V lookup: CDR1 LGHNA, CDR2 YSLEER. CDR3 residues: CASSQDATGTGKYEQYF. CDR3 DNA: TGCGCCAGCAGCCAGGATGCTACCGGGACAGGGAAGTACGAGCAGTACTTC.